Listed below are T cell receptor beta chains from one sample, sequenced in a study of T cell changes during pregnancy in multiple sclerosis. Produced via immunoSEQ multiplex PCR; TCRdb's table is partial and in-frame only. The table lists around 52,000 clones, 92% of them singletons, with nearly 0.2% in the top ten. This material consisted of CD4+ T cells from peripheral blood mononuclear cells, taken in the second trimester of pregnancy. The receptor source for this set is a female donor with multiple sclerosis, enrolled in a pregnancy study. Each CDR3 is given with its conserved first and last residue. D genes are given only for firm matches. The listing skips clone size in some rows; elsewhere it reads once, few, many or a size class.

d_call: TRBD1; v_call: TRBV19; clone_size: NA; j_call: TRBJ1-2; cdr3_nt: TGTGCCAGTAGCCTGACAGGGGGCACGGCTGGCTACACCTTC; cdr3_aa: CASSLTGGTAGYTF
d_call: NA; v_call: TRBV5-1; clone_size: NA; j_call: TRBJ2-6; cdr3_nt: TGCGCCAGCAGCTTAGGGGATTCGTACTCTGGGGCCAACGTCCTGACTTTC; cdr3_aa: CASSLGDSYSGANVLTF
d_call: TRBD1; v_call: TRBV2; clone_size: NA; j_call: TRBJ1-5; cdr3_nt: TGTGCCAGCAGAGCCAGGGGGCAAATCGGGCCCCAGCATTTT; cdr3_aa: CASRARGQIGPQHF
d_call: TRBD1; v_call: TRBV5-1; clone_size: once; j_call: TRBJ2-7; cdr3_nt: TGCGCCAGCAGCAAGGGACAGGGTACGGACGAGCAGTACTTC; cdr3_aa: CASSKGQGTDEQYF
d_call: TRBD1; v_call: TRBV6-1; clone_size: NA; j_call: TRBJ2-7; cdr3_nt: TGTGCCAGCAGTGGATACAGGGGCTACGAGCAGTACTTC; cdr3_aa: CASSGYRGYEQYF
d_call: TRBD2; v_call: TRBV28; clone_size: NA; j_call: TRBJ2-6; cdr3_nt: TGTGCCAGCAGCCAATCCTGGGGACTAGGAAAATCTGGGGCCAACGTCCTGACTTTC; cdr3_aa: CASSQSWGLGKSGANVLTF
d_call: NA; v_call: TRBV2; clone_size: NA; j_call: TRBJ2-7; cdr3_nt: TGTGCCAGCACCTCCGTCTACGAGCAGTACTTC; cdr3_aa: CASTSVYEQYF
d_call: TRBD2; v_call: TRBV30; clone_size: NA; j_call: TRBJ2-1; cdr3_nt: TGTGCCTGTACTAGTAGAGGACTAGCGGGAGGGTGGGAGCAGTTCTTC; cdr3_aa: CACTSRGLAGGWEQFF
d_call: NA; v_call: TRBV6-5; clone_size: NA; j_call: TRBJ2-7; cdr3_nt: TGTGCCAGCAGAGTGACAGGCAGCTCCTACGAGCAGTACTTC; cdr3_aa: CASRVTGSSYEQYF
d_call: NA; v_call: TRBV7-9; clone_size: NA; j_call: TRBJ2-1; cdr3_nt: TGTGCCAGCAGCTTAGCACTCGGCAATGAGCAGTTCTTC; cdr3_aa: CASSLALGNEQFF
d_call: NA; v_call: TRBV21-1; clone_size: NA; j_call: TRBJ2-2; cdr3_nt: TGTGCCAGCAGCGACCCGGGACAGGGAGCCGGGGAGCTGTTTTTT; cdr3_aa: CASSDPGQGAGELFF
d_call: NA; v_call: TRBV6-1; clone_size: NA; j_call: TRBJ2-2; cdr3_nt: TGTGCCAGCAGTGAAGTAACGAGTAGCAACACCGGGGAGCTGTTTTTT; cdr3_aa: CASSEVTSSNTGELFF
d_call: NA; v_call: TRBV6-1; clone_size: NA; j_call: TRBJ1-5; cdr3_nt: TGTGCCAGCAGTCCCAGGGGAAGCAGCAATCAGCCCCAGCATTTT; cdr3_aa: CASSPRGSSNQPQHF
d_call: NA; v_call: TRBV25-1; clone_size: NA; j_call: TRBJ1-5; cdr3_nt: TGTGCCAGCAGCCCTGCGGGAAGGGGCGGTCAGCCCCAGCATTTT; cdr3_aa: CASSPAGRGGQPQHF
d_call: TRBD1; v_call: TRBV5-1; clone_size: NA; j_call: TRBJ2-7; cdr3_nt: TGCGCCAGCAGCCAGAGAAGACAGGGAGATAGCTCCTACGAGCAGTACTTC; cdr3_aa: CASSQRRQGDSSYEQYF
d_call: NA; v_call: TRBV21-1; clone_size: NA; j_call: TRBJ1-1; cdr3_nt: TGTGCCTCACCAGGGACAGTGATGCGTGAAGCTTTCTTT; cdr3_aa: CASPGTVMREAFF
d_call: NA; v_call: TRBV9; clone_size: NA; j_call: TRBJ2-7; cdr3_nt: TGTGCCAGCAGCCCACAGGGCTTAAGGGAGCAGTACTTC; cdr3_aa: CASSPQGLREQYF
d_call: TRBD2; v_call: TRBV9; clone_size: NA; j_call: TRBJ2-2; cdr3_nt: TGTGCCAGCAGCGTAGGGCCGGGAGGGGACACCGGGGAGCTGTTTTTT; cdr3_aa: CASSVGPGGDTGELFF
d_call: NA; v_call: TRBV18; clone_size: NA; j_call: TRBJ1-4; cdr3_nt: TGTGCCAGCTTCGACTATGAAAAACTGTTTTTT; cdr3_aa: CASFDYEKLFF
d_call: NA; v_call: TRBV7-9; clone_size: once; j_call: TRBJ2-4; cdr3_nt: TGTGCCAGCAGCTTCGACACGGGGAACATTCAGTACTTC; cdr3_aa: CASSFDTGNIQYF
d_call: TRBD1; v_call: TRBV14; clone_size: once; j_call: TRBJ1-1; cdr3_nt: TGTGCCAGCAGCCAACCCCCCGGGACAGCTAACACTGAAGCTTTCTTT; cdr3_aa: CASSQPPGTANTEAFF
d_call: NA; v_call: TRBV6-5; clone_size: NA; j_call: TRBJ1-4; cdr3_nt: TGTGCCAGCAGTTACTCAAGGGGGTACGGTGAAAAACTGTTTTTT; cdr3_aa: CASSYSRGYGEKLFF
d_call: NA; v_call: TRBV2; clone_size: NA; j_call: TRBJ2-7; cdr3_nt: TGTGCCAGCAGTGAAGTTACGGTCTCCGGCGAGCAGTACTTC; cdr3_aa: CASSEVTVSGEQYF
d_call: TRBD1; v_call: TRBV30; clone_size: once; j_call: TRBJ1-6; cdr3_nt: TGTGCCTGGAGTGGACCGGGACAGGGGGATTCACCCCTCCACTTT; cdr3_aa: CAWSGPGQGDSPLHF
d_call: TRBD2; v_call: TRBV5-1; clone_size: NA; j_call: TRBJ2-3; cdr3_nt: TGCGCCAGCAGCTTGGGTCCTAGCGGGGAGACAGATACGCAGTATTTT; cdr3_aa: CASSLGPSGETDTQYF
d_call: TRBD1; v_call: TRBV18; clone_size: NA; j_call: TRBJ1-4; cdr3_nt: TGTGCCAGCTCACCGTCAATGATGACAGGGGCGGGGGAAAAACTGTTTTTT; cdr3_aa: CASSPSMMTGAGEKLFF
d_call: NA; v_call: TRBV6-5; clone_size: NA; j_call: TRBJ1-2; cdr3_nt: TGTGCCAGCAGCCAATCGGGAGGCTATGGCTACACCTTC; cdr3_aa: CASSQSGGYGYTF
d_call: NA; v_call: TRBV11-2; clone_size: NA; j_call: TRBJ1-5; cdr3_nt: TGTGCCAGCAGCTTAGGGCCCAATCAGCCCCAGCATTTT; cdr3_aa: CASSLGPNQPQHF
d_call: NA; v_call: TRBV1; clone_size: NA; j_call: TRBJ2-1; cdr3_nt: TGCACCAGCAGCCAAGGATTAGCGGGGGTCTACTACAATGAGCAGTTCTTC; cdr3_aa: CTSSQGLAGVYYNEQFF
d_call: NA; v_call: TRBV4-1; clone_size: few; j_call: TRBJ1-2; cdr3_nt: TGCGCCAGCAGCCAATTTGACAGAGAGTGGGGCTACACCTTC; cdr3_aa: CASSQFDREWGYTF
d_call: TRBD1; v_call: TRBV7-9; clone_size: NA; j_call: TRBJ2-1; cdr3_nt: TGTGCCAGCAGCTTAGCCGGGACAGGGGTCCCGTTCTTC; cdr3_aa: CASSLAGTGVPFF
d_call: TRBD1; v_call: TRBV27; clone_size: NA; j_call: TRBJ2-7; cdr3_nt: TGTGCCAGCAGCCGCGAGCAGGGGGCTTTCTACGAGCAGTACTTC; cdr3_aa: CASSREQGAFYEQYF
d_call: TRBD1; v_call: TRBV30; clone_size: NA; j_call: TRBJ1-4; cdr3_nt: TGTGCCTGGAGCTTCACAGGGGCAACTAATGAAAAACTGTTTTTT; cdr3_aa: CAWSFTGATNEKLFF
d_call: NA; v_call: TRBV5-1; clone_size: NA; j_call: TRBJ2-3; cdr3_nt: TGCGCCAGCAGCCGTCTTGGAGGAACTAGCACAGGTACGCAGTATTTT; cdr3_aa: CASSRLGGTSTGTQYF
d_call: TRBD1; v_call: TRBV6-5; clone_size: NA; j_call: TRBJ1-6; cdr3_nt: TGTGCCAGCAACGACAGGGGATCACCCCTCCACTTT; cdr3_aa: CASNDRGSPLHF
d_call: NA; v_call: TRBV28; clone_size: NA; j_call: TRBJ1-2; cdr3_nt: TGTGCCAGCAGTTTAGTTGGCGGTAACTATGGCTACACCTTC; cdr3_aa: CASSLVGGNYGYTF
d_call: NA; v_call: TRBV9; clone_size: NA; j_call: TRBJ1-3; cdr3_nt: TGTGCCAGCAGCGTAGCTGTTGGCCTTGGAAACACCATATATTTT; cdr3_aa: CASSVAVGLGNTIYF
d_call: NA; v_call: TRBV2; clone_size: few; j_call: TRBJ1-1; cdr3_nt: TGTGCCAGCAGTGAAGAAACTTTCACTGAAGCTTTCTTT; cdr3_aa: CASSEETFTEAFF
d_call: TRBD1; v_call: TRBV10-2; clone_size: NA; j_call: TRBJ2-7; cdr3_nt: TGCGCCAGCAGAGAAGACAGGGGGCTCCGCTCCTACGAGCAGTACTTC; cdr3_aa: CASREDRGLRSYEQYF
d_call: NA; v_call: TRBV27; clone_size: NA; j_call: TRBJ2-2; cdr3_nt: TGTGCCAGCAGTTCGTTTGGAGGCGGGGAGCTGTTTTTT; cdr3_aa: CASSSFGGGELFF
d_call: NA; v_call: TRBV6-6; clone_size: NA; j_call: TRBJ1-2; cdr3_nt: TGTGCCAGCAGTTACGGAGGGTTTGCAGATGGCTACACCTTC; cdr3_aa: CASSYGGFADGYTF
d_call: NA; v_call: TRBV27; clone_size: NA; j_call: TRBJ1-1; cdr3_nt: TGTGCCAGCAGTCCGTTGACGATCTCCGGGTACACTGAAGCTTTCTTT; cdr3_aa: CASSPLTISGYTEAFF
d_call: NA; v_call: TRBV30; clone_size: NA; j_call: TRBJ1-1; cdr3_nt: TGTGCCTGGAAACGACAGTTGGAAACTGAAGCTTTCTTT; cdr3_aa: CAWKRQLETEAFF
d_call: NA; v_call: TRBV7-2; clone_size: few; j_call: TRBJ1-5; cdr3_nt: TGTGCCAGCAGCGGCAGGCTCAATCAGCCCCAGCATTTT; cdr3_aa: CASSGRLNQPQHF
d_call: NA; v_call: TRBV9; clone_size: NA; j_call: TRBJ2-2; cdr3_nt: TGTGCCAGCAGCGTAGGGACTACTGTTCCAACCTTGAACACCGGGGAGCTGTTTTTT; cdr3_aa: CASSVGTTVPTLNTGELFF
d_call: NA; v_call: TRBV11-2; clone_size: NA; j_call: TRBJ1-2; cdr3_nt: TGTGCCAGCAGCTCCACCCCGGGGTACTATGGCTACACCTTC; cdr3_aa: CASSSTPGYYGYTF
d_call: NA; v_call: TRBV5-1; clone_size: NA; j_call: TRBJ2-1; cdr3_nt: TGCGCCAGCAGTCCAGGGGGGTCCTACAATGAGCAGTTCTTC; cdr3_aa: CASSPGGSYNEQFF
d_call: NA; v_call: TRBV5-4; clone_size: few; j_call: TRBJ1-1; cdr3_nt: TGTGCCAGCAGCTTAGGACAGAGGAACACTGAAGCTTTCTTT; cdr3_aa: CASSLGQRNTEAFF
d_call: NA; v_call: TRBV29-1; clone_size: NA; j_call: TRBJ2-6; cdr3_nt: TGCAGCGCTCAAATTGACGACAGAATCTCTGGGGCCAACGTCCTGACTTTC; cdr3_aa: CSAQIDDRISGANVLTF
d_call: NA; v_call: TRBV29-1; clone_size: once; j_call: TRBJ1-1; cdr3_nt: TGCAGCCCGGCAGGATCTGAAGCTTTCTTT; cdr3_aa: CSPAGSEAFF
d_call: TRBD1; v_call: TRBV27; clone_size: NA; j_call: TRBJ2-5; cdr3_nt: TGTGCCAGCAGTCCACAGGGGGTAGGGGTAGAGACCCAGTACTTC; cdr3_aa: CASSPQGVGVETQYF
d_call: TRBD2; v_call: TRBV6-1; clone_size: NA; j_call: TRBJ2-3; cdr3_nt: TGTGCCAGCAGTGGGACTAGCGGGGGGCTCGACCGCACAGATACGCAGTATTTT; cdr3_aa: CASSGTSGGLDRTDTQYF
d_call: NA; v_call: TRBV7-2; clone_size: NA; j_call: TRBJ1-3; cdr3_nt: TGTGCCAGCAGCTTAGCAGCCTCTGGAAACACCATATATTTT; cdr3_aa: CASSLAASGNTIYF
d_call: TRBD1; v_call: TRBV6-5; clone_size: NA; j_call: TRBJ1-2; cdr3_nt: TGTGCCAGCAGACAGGGGGCGGATGGCTACACCTTC; cdr3_aa: CASRQGADGYTF